This TCR beta chain was recovered during a study of cytomegalovirus exposure and HLA in healthy donors. 60 Vbeta and 13 Jbeta primers were used in PCR. The repertoire was sequenced with immunoSEQ multiplex PCR; TCRdb's copy has only in-frame clones and lacks some. Its listing shows roughly 50,000 clones. Points from the study as a whole: Rarity held for most TCR sequences, but there were some public TCRs that occurred in many donors. Reported findings show TCR beta sequences accurately forecast HLA-A and HLA-B alleles in most subjects.

Turning to this clone: Its antigen is as yet unknown.

The germline V gene encodes CDR1 KGHSH and CDR2 LQKENI. CDR3 size: 14 residues. V lost 4 bases, J lost 1 base, and 7 bases lay in between. The source is a woman between 40 and 55 years old in good health and CMV-seronegative. The sample was PBMCs. The chain is built from TRBV18 and TRBJ1-4; no firm D call. The CDR3 loop is CASSRGGTNEKLFF. The CDR3 DNA follows: TGTGCCAGCTCACGGGGAGGAACTAATGAAAAACTGTTTTTT.